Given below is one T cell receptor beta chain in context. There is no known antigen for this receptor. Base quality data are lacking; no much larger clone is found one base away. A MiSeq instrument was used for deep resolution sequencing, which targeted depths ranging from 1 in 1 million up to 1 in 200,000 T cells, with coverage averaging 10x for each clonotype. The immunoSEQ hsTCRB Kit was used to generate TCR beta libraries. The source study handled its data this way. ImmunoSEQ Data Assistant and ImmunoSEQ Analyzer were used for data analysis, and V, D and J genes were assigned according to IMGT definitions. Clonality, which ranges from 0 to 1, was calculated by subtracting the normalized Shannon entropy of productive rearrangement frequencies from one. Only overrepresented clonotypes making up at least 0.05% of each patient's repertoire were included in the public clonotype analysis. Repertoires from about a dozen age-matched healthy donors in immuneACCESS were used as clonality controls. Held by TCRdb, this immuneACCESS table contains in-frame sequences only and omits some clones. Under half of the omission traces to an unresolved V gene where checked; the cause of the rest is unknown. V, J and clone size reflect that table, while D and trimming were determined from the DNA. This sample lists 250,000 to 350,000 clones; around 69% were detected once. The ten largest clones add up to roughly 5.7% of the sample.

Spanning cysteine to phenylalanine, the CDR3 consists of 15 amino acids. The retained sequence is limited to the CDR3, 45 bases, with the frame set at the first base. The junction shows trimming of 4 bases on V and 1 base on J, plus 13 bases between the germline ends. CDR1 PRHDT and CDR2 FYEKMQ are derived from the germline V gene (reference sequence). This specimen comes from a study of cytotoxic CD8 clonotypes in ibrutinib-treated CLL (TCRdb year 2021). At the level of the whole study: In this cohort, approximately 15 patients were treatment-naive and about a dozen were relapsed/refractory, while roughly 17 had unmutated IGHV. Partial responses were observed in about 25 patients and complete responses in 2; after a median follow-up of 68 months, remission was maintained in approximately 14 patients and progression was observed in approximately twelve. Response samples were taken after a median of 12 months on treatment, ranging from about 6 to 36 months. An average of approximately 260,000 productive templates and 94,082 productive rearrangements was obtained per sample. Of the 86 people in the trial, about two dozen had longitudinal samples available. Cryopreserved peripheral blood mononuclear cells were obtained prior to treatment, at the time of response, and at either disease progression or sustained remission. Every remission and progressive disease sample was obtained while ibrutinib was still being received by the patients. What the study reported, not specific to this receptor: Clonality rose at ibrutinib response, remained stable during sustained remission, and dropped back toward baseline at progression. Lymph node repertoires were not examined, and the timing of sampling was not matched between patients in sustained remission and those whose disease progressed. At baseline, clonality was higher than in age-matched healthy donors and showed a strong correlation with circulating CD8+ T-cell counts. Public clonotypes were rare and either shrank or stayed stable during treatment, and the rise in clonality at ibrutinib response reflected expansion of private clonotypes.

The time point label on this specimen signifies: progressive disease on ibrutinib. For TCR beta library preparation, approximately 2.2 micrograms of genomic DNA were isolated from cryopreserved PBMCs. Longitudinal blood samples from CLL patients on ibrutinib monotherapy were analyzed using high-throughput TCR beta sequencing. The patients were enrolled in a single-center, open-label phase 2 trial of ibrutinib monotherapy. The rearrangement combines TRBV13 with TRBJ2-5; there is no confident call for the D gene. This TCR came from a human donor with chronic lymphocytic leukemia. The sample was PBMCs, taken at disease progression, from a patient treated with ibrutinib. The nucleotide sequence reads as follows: TGTGCCAGCAGCTATACGGCGGAACTCCAAGAGACCCAGTACTTC. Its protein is CASSYTAELQETQYF.